Sequencing of this T cell receptor beta chain was carried out in a study of CD8+ T cells in alopecia areata. Individuals with alopecia areata gave both lesional scalp punch biopsies and peripheral blood for collection. cDNA prepared by RNA extraction and subsequent reverse transcription served as the template for sequencing. Measured with immunoSEQ multiplex PCR; TCRdb has only the in-frame clones, and not every one. Of about 150,000 clones listed, about three fifths are singletons. Trimming took off 0 bases at V and 2 bases at J, with 6 bases between the two ends. CDR3 length equals 14 residues. The germline CDR1 and CDR2 sequences are MNHNS and SASEGT.

This sample comprised CD4+ T cells sorted from blood, obtained at week 0. V is TRBV6-1 and J is TRBJ2-3, with unresolved D. This clonotype was sampled from a human donor with alopecia areata. The DNA for the CDR3 is TGTGCCAGCAGTGAAGCTACTTCCACAGATACGCAGTATTTT. Translated, it gives CASSEATSTDTQYF.